This TCR beta chain derives from a study of cytomegalovirus exposure and HLA in healthy donors. The PCR was carried out with 60 Vbeta primers and 13 Jbeta primers. The protocol was immunoSEQ multiplex PCR, while the TCRdb copy is restricted to in-frame clones and leaves out a portion. The sample includes around 99,000 clones, 76% of them seen just once. General study results and limits: With later analysis, a missense DCLRE1C variant became linked to TCR beta V- and J-gene trimming.

As for this clone: The antigen remains unidentified.

This sequence was found in a man between 18 and 35 years old in good health and CMV-seronegative. What was sequenced was PBMCs.

The CDR3 loop is CASSDYRGPGNQPQHF. The CDR3 nucleotides read TGTGCCAGCAGTGACTACAGGGGGCCAGGGAATCAGCCCCAGCATTTT. V gene TRBV2 combines with J gene TRBJ1-5, with TRBD1 matching 9 bases. The V gene end was trimmed by 3 bases and the J gene end by 4 bases; junction bases not matched to a gene: 7. Germline CDR1 is SNHLY and CDR2 is FYNNEI. CDR3 size: 16 residues.